This entry describes one T cell receptor beta chain. Its specificity is not known. At one end, the junction sequence differs from germline, possibly due to a read error. In germline, CDR1 is MGHDK, CDR2 SYGVNS. CDR3 length: 18 amino acids. The sample is drawn from a study of CD8+CD57+ T cells in acquired aplastic anemia. Across the whole study: Sorted CD4+ and CD8+ cells yielded 3 to 3.5 ug of DNA on average. Study-level findings and limits: Statistical testing detected no significant gap in CD8+ Simpson's diversity between patients and controls.

Patients selected for sequencing had displayed CD8+CD57+ cell expansion by flow cytometry. Genomic DNA was employed as the template in profiling TCR beta VDJ and CDR3. One entry per CDR3 protein, called by TCRdb with MiXCR from the reads. The sample holds around 200,000 distinct CDR3 sequences, nearly 65% seen once. The specimen was sorted CD4+, CD8+, or CD8+CD57+ T cells (not recorded which) from PBMCs. The source is a human donor with aplastic anemia. The V call is TRBV25-1, the J call TRBJ2-6; tentatively, D is TRBD1 (6 bases). The CDR3 here is CASSEFEGTSSGADVLTF. Written as DNA, the CDR3 is TGTGCCAGCAGTGAATTCGAGGGGACAAGCTCTGGGGCCGACGTCCTGACTTTC.